The 18 T cell receptor beta chains below come from one sample, sequenced in a study of T cells in localized non-small cell lung cancer. The assay was immunoSEQ multiplex PCR, and TCRdb's table has in-frame clones only and misses some. Of around 67,000 clones in the sample, approximately 87% were seen once. Sequencing used peripheral blood, obtained before any cancer treatment. These receptors were collected from a woman aged 35-70 years with stage I lung adenocarcinoma.

This clone was seen once. The chain carries TRBV5-6 and TRBJ2-7, with TRBD2 matching 8 bases. Trimming took 0 bases from V and 0 from J; bases not matched to a gene: 5. The CDR3 is 16 residues long. Germline V gene lookup returns CDR1 SGHDT and CDR2 YYEEEE. The CDR3, as DNA: TGTGCCAGCAGCTTGGTTACTAGCGGAAACTCCTACGAGCAGTACTTC. The encoded protein is CASSLVTSGNSYEQYF.

The chain combines TRBV6-4 with TRBJ2-2; D remains ambiguous. Deletions cut 0 bases from V and 0 bases from J, with 2 bases between. The germline gives CDR1 MRHNA, CDR2 SNTAGT. The CDR3 contains 14 residues. CDR3 sequence reads: CASSDSTNTGELFF. The DNA for the CDR3 is TGTGCCAGCAGTGACTCAACGAACACCGGGGAGCTGTTTTTT.

This clone was observed a few times. This chain links TRBV7-3 with TRBJ1-1; D remains ambiguous. Trimming cost V 4 bases and J 5 bases, with 11 bases left between them. The CDR3 has 13 residues. Germline values: CDR1 SGHTA, CDR2 FQGTGA. The chain's CDR3 is CASSSASGTEAFF. In DNA form, the CDR3 reads TGTGCCAGCAGCTCCGCCTCTGGTACTGAAGCTTTCTTT.

The rearrangement links TRBV29-1 to TRBJ2-4, with 8 bases that match TRBD1. CDR3 length: 13 residues. The J segment lost 4 bases and the V segment lost 4 bases, leaving 3 bases of the junction unmatched. Germline lookup yields CDR1 SQVTM and CDR2 ANQGSEA. CDR3 coding DNA: TGCAGCGTTGCTCGGGACAGGAAAAACATTCAGTACTTC. This sequence encodes CSVARDRKNIQYF.

V is TRBV28 and J is TRBJ2-5, with D possibly matching TRBD2 (6 bases). This CDR3 has 14 residues. Trimming cost V 8 bases and J 1 base, with 14 bases left between them. CDR1 and CDR2 from the germline V gene are MDHEN and SYDVKM. The CDR3 is CASAPLAFQETQYF. In nucleotides, the CDR3 is TGTGCCAGCGCTCCACTAGCCTTCCAAGAGACCCAGTACTTC.

This rearrangement joins TRBV5-5 to TRBJ1-3, with D hard to call. Germline-derived CDR1 and CDR2 are SGHKS and YYEKEE (reference sequence). The V gene lost 0 bases and the J gene lost 4 bases, with 11 bases spanning the gap. The CDR3 extends over 15 amino acids. CDR3 sequence: CASSLGPSGGNTIYF. CDR3 bases: TGTGCCAGCAGCTTGGGGCCGTCCGGGGGAAACACCATATATTTT.

This chain's CDR3 is CASSLGTGPAYEQYF. CDR3 nucleotide sequence: TGTGCCAGCAGCTTGGGGACAGGGCCAGCCTACGAGCAGTACTTC. The rearrangement uses TRBV5-4 and TRBJ2-7, with 8 bases lining up with TRBD1. V lost 0 bases and J lost 2; bases outside the gene matches: 4. The CDR3 totals 15 residues. The germline gives CDR1 SGHNT, CDR2 YYREEE (reference sequence).

In DNA, the CDR3 is TGTGCCAGCAGTTACAGGTCCTACGAGCAGTACTTC. It encodes CASSYRSYEQYF. The chain combines TRBV6-6 with TRBJ2-7; D remains ambiguous. The CDR3 length is 12 residues. CDR1 and CDR2 (germline): MNHNY, SVGAGI (reference sequence). The V and J ends lost 2 bases and 1 base respectively, with 3 bases between them.

The V call is TRBV5-4, the J call TRBJ1-2, with D perhaps matching TRBD1 (5 bases). The CDR3 extends over 15 amino acids. Germline V gives CDR1 SGHNT, CDR2 YYREEE (reference sequence). Deletions cut 0 bases from V and 7 bases from J, with 16 bases between. Here the CDR3 DNA reads TGTGCCAGCAGCTTGGAAGGGGACCTCCGTCTTGGCTACACCTTC. This translates into CASSLEGDLRLGYTF.

The chain uses TRBV9 and TRBJ1-1; the D gene is possibly TRBD1 (6 bases). V was cut by 4 bases and J by 4 bases, with 11 bases left in between. Germline V gene lookup returns CDR1 SGDLS and CDR2 YYNGEE. The CDR3 runs to 13 residues. CDR3 region: CASSKQGFTEAFF. In DNA, the CDR3 is TGTGCCAGCAGCAAACAGGGTTTCACTGAAGCTTTCTTT. The variable domain in full, completed from reference TRBV9 and TRBJ1-1, reads DSGVTQTPKHLITATGQRVTLRCSPRSGDLSVYWYQQSLDQGLQFLIQYYNGEERAKGNILERFSAQQFPDLHSELNLSSLELGDSALYFCASSKQGFTEAFFGQGTRLTVV.

This clone is a singleton in its sample. The chain recombines TRBV7-2 with TRBJ1-4; 8 bases agree with TRBD1. The trim removed 5 bases at V and 8 bases at J, leaving 4 bases unmatched. The CDR3 contains 13 residues. Germline CDR1 and CDR2: SGHTA and FQGNSA. The CDR3 nucleotides are TGTGCCAGCAGCAAGGACAGGGACGAAAAACTGTTTTTT. It yields the protein CASSKDRDEKLFF.

V and J are TRBV5-1 and TRBJ1-1; TRBD1 agrees at 7 bases. The germline V gene has CDR1 SGHRS and CDR2 YFSETQ. The CDR3 totals 16 residues. V lost 3 bases to trimming and J lost 7 bases; unmatched junction nucleotides: 15. CDR3 DNA sequence: TGCGCCAGCAGCTCCGGACTCATTACAGGGGACATTGAAGCTTTCTTT. It specifies CASSSGLITGDIEAFF.

In nucleotides, the CDR3 is TGTGCCAGCAGTTCCGACACCTACGAGCAGTACTTC. Translated, it gives CASSSDTYEQYF. The chain couples TRBV27 to TRBJ2-5, with no clear D. TRBJ2-7 explains the end of the DNA better; the J call may be wrong. CDR3 length equals 12 residues. CDR1 MNHEY and CDR2 SMNVEV come from the germline V gene (reference sequence).

The chain employs TRBV7-2 and TRBJ1-4, with D hard to call. Trimming cost V 3 bases and J 8 bases, with 13 bases left between them. CDR1 and CDR2 (germline): SGHTA, FQGNSA. This CDR3 is 14 amino acids long. CDR3 coding DNA: TGTGCCAGCAGCTTGGACGGTTTGGGGGAAAAACTGTTTTTT. This codes for CASSLDGLGEKLFF.

This clone has more than one count but fewer than ten. This chain links TRBV6-6 with TRBJ1-2; 7 nucleotides agree with TRBD1. The CDR3 spans 14 residues. V lost 5 bases and J lost 6; bases outside the gene matches: 9. Germline CDR1 MNHNY, CDR2 SVGAGI (reference sequence). This chain's CDR3 is CASSRDRVWDGYTF. CDR3 bases: TGTGCCAGCAGTAGAGACAGGGTTTGGGATGGCTACACCTTC.

This clone showed up just once. This chain links TRBV2 with TRBJ2-5; D not certain. In germline, CDR1 is SNHLY, CDR2 FYNNEI. The V gene lost 4 bases and the J gene lost 4 bases, with 7 bases spanning the gap. CDR3 length: 12 residues. CDR3 protein: CASSAYPETQYF. The CDR3 DNA sequence: TGTGCCAGCAGTGCCTACCCAGAGACCCAGTACTTC.

The chain employs TRBV7-9 and TRBJ2-5, with D perhaps TRBD1 (5 bases). The V and J ends lost 6 bases and 5 bases respectively, with 16 bases between them. CDR1 is SEHNR, CDR2 FQNEAQ, per germline (reference sequence). This CDR3 has 14 residues. CDR3 residues: CASRWTLTGETQYF. The CDR3, as DNA: TGTGCCAGCAGATGGACCCTCACAGGCGAGACCCAGTACTTC.

V gene TRBV7-9 combines with J gene TRBJ2-2; 9 nucleotides align to TRBD1. CDR3 length: 17 residues. V lost 5 bases to trimming and J lost 3 bases; unmatched junction nucleotides: 10. Germline V gene lookup returns CDR1 SEHNR and CDR2 FQNEAQ (reference sequence). CDR3 nucleotides: TGTGCCAGCAGCCTGCTGGGACAGGGAAAGGACACCGGGGAGCTGTTTTTT. It translates to CASSLLGQGKDTGELFF.